The entry below gives a single T cell receptor (beta chain) sequence along with its context. It has no known antigen specificity. No qualities accompany the bases; no much larger clone lies one base away. The record originates from a study of T-cell memory formation after mild COVID-19 (dated by TCRdb to about 2021). With regard to the full study: TCR sequence clusters from the two donors were largely donor specific. Two young, previously healthy adult volunteers, one female and one male, were included in the cohort. In two donors, T-cell clones that expanded and contracted after mild COVID-19 were followed by sequencing TCRalpha and TCRbeta repertoires longitudinally. Summary of the overall study and its limitations: From day 15 to 85, contracting clones showed balanced CD4/CD8 phenotypes, whereas a second wave of clones that expanded from day 15 to 37 leaned towards CD4+. SARS-CoV-2 specificity of the second-wave clones peaking on day 37 was not confirmed. Some responding clones were detected in pre-infection memory, which suggested that pre-existing cross-reactive memory T cells had joined the SARS-CoV-2 response. Contracting CD4+ clones were located mainly in the CM and EM memory subsets, whereas CD8+ clones were found to be enriched in EMRA. The study included only a couple of mild cases, and larger cohorts that include severe cases with pre-infection samples were judged to be necessary.

Ficoll-Paque density gradient centrifugation was used to isolate PBMCs. Sequencing relied on an Illumina NovaSeq 6000. TCRalpha and TCRbeta cDNA libraries were constructed by 5'RACE with constant-segment primers, with sample barcodes and unique molecular identifiers being introduced. Trizol reagent was used to extract RNA from every sample. The libraries were amplified in two PCR steps, and the second step added a second sample barcode and Illumina TruSeq adapters. The libraries were sequenced on an Illumina NovaSeq using 2 x 150 bp paired-end reads. The paper's data handling went like this. With migec v1.2.7, reads were demultiplexed and then collapsed into UMI-guided consensus sequences. Using mixcr v2.1.11, UMI consensuses were aligned to TRA and TRB V and J templates and then assembled into clonotypes. Clonotypes were classified as expanded or contracted when called significant by both edgeR and NoisET, with noise models trained on biological replicates. For edgeR calls, the thresholds were a false discovery rate-adjusted p below 0.01 and a log2 fold-change of 1. As an exploratory analysis of dynamics, max-normalized trajectories of the 1000 most abundant clonotypes were examined by PCA with hierarchical clustering. Separately sequenced CD4+ and CD8+ repertoires were used to assign a CD4 or CD8 phenotype to each responding clone. In-frame beta chains were kept once TCRdb had trimmed the public reads at Q25 with fastp and called clones with MiXCR. Rows merge per CDR3 protein into single entries with the most common DNA and genes. These V and J calls derive from TCRdb rather than the authors' analysis. The sample data list hundreds of thousands of distinct CDR3 sequences, and about 13% of these were observed just once. The ten largest clones take up 20% to 25% of the sample.

There are 15 amino acids in the CDR3, from cysteine to phenylalanine inclusive. CDR3 DNA only is kept here, 45 bases in frame from base 1. In the germline V gene (reference sequence), CDR1 corresponds to MNHNY and CDR2 to SVGAGI. V was cut back by 6 bases and J by 0 bases, leaving a gap of 14 bases between them. The V and J segments used are TRBV6-6 and TRBJ1-2; the D segment cannot be called with confidence. The TCR comes from a man between 18 and 29 years old who had mild COVID-19 (a few samples of this study predate the infection). The sample titles of this study are shuffled in the database, so cell type and time point are left out; the donor was told from shared clones. The sequencing sample was made of PBMCs or a T cell subset sorted from them (not recorded which). The nucleotide sequence is given as TGTGCCAGCAGCCACCTCGCCAGACCTAACTATGGCTACACCTTC. Translated, this is CASSHLARPNYGYTF.